Detailed here is one T cell receptor beta chain. Other DNA sequences in this sample translate to the same CDR3. Profiling relied on immunoSEQ multiplex PCR, and the TCRdb table lists in-frame clones only, not all of them. The sample carries roughly 2,500,000 clones, roughly 93% recorded once. The data were taken from a study of shared clonotypes between healthy human individuals. This CDR3 is built from 15 residues. Germline V gene lookup returns CDR1 SGHNT and CDR2 YENEEA. Losses at the gene ends were 5 bases for V and 1 base for J; bases not matched to a gene: 3. The receptor's source is a man between 18 and 35 years old in good health. Some clones in this sample may be carry-over from other donors' samples. Material: naive CD4+ T cells from PBMCs. Subset reported: CD45RA+ positively selected. The gene calls are TRBV11-3 and TRBJ2-5; TRBD2 matches 11 bases. CDR3 loop: CASSLGLAVQETQYF. Here the CDR3 DNA reads TGTGCCAGCAGCCTGGGACTAGCGGTCCAAGAGACCCAGTACTTC.